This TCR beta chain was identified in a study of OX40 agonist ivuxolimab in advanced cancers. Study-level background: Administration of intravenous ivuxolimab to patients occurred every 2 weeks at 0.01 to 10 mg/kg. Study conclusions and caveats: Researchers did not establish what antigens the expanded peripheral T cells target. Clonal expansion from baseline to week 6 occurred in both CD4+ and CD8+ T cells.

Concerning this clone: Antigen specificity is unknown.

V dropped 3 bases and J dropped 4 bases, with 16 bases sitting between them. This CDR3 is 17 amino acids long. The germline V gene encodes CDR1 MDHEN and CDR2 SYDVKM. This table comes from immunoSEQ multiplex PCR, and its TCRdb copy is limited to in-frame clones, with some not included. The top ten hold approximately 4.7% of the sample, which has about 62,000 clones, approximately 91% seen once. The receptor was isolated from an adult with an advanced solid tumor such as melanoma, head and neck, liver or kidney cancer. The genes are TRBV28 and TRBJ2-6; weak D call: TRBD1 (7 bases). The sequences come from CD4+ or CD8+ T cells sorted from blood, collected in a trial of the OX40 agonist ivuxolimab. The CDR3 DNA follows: TGTGCCAGCAGTTTGTCGGAGGGGGCTTCCGGGGCCAACGTCCTGACTTTC. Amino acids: CASSLSEGASGANVLTF.